The rows below give T cell receptor beta chains drawn from one sample of a study of T cell responses to AZD1222 COVID-19 vaccine. Generated by immunoSEQ multiplex PCR, the TCRdb table keeps only in-frame clones and is missing some. The profile shows about 190,000 clones, around 90% of them singletons. The specimen comprised peripheral blood, sampled on day 0 of AZD1222 vaccination. The receptors were sampled from an adult in good health. Both conserved end residues are part of each CDR3. Fields, in order: J gene, clone size, V gene, D gene, CDR3 protein, CDR3 DNA. A D gene is named only where the DNA matches it firmly. The size field is filled for only some rows; it gives once, few, many or a size class.

>TRBJ1-1|once|TRBV6-2/TRBV6-3|.
CASSYSAMNTEAFF
TGTGCCAGCAGTTATTCAGCCATGAACACTGAAGCTTTCTTT
>TRBJ1-3|few|TRBV18|.
CASSPAGGTGNTIYF
TGTGCCAGCTCACCAGCGGGGGGCACTGGAAACACCATATATTTT
>TRBJ2-1|.|TRBV5-6|.
CASTGVGPYNEQFF
TGTGCCAGCACCGGGGTGGGGCCCTACAATGAGCAGTTCTTC
>TRBJ2-1|.|TRBV2|TRBD2
CASSEVGLADSYNEQFF
TGTGCCAGCAGTGAAGTTGGACTAGCGGACTCCTACAATGAGCAGTTCTTC
>TRBJ1-2|.|TRBV28|TRBD1
CASSLSPTGPPNYGYTF
TGTGCCAGCAGTTTGTCTCCGACAGGGCCGCCTAACTATGGCTACACCTTC
>TRBJ1-1|.|TRBV5-1|TRBD1
CASRLQGRTEAFF
TGCGCCAGCAGGCTACAGGGGAGAACTGAAGCTTTCTTT
>TRBJ1-1|.|TRBV9|TRBD1
CASSARTGLNTEAFF
TGTGCCAGCAGCGCCCGGACAGGGTTGAACACTGAAGCTTTCTTT
>TRBJ2-5|.|TRBV5-6|.
CASSLAAPQETQYF
TGTGCCAGCAGCTTGGCGGCGCCCCAAGAGACCCAGTACTTC
>TRBJ2-7|few|TRBV27|TRBD2
CASTQHGTSGRPSSYEQYF
TGTGCCAGCACCCAACACGGGACTAGCGGGAGGCCTAGCTCCTACGAGCAGTACTTC
>TRBJ1-2|few|TRBV7-2|.
CASTLRREGDYGYTF
TGTGCCAGCACCCTACGGAGGGAGGGGGACTATGGCTACACCTTC
>TRBJ1-4|.|TRBV9|.
CASSVRGAGEKLFF
TGTGCCAGCAGCGTACGAGGGGCTGGTGAAAAACTGTTTTTT
>TRBJ2-3|.|TRBV18|.
CASQTVTVTDTQYF
TGTGCCAGCCAAACCGTAACAGTCACAGATACGCAGTATTTT
>TRBJ2-1|once|TRBV11-2|.
CASRSFGSSYNEQFF
TGTGCCAGCAGATCCTTCGGGAGCTCCTACAATGAGCAGTTCTTC
>TRBJ1-2|.|TRBV9|TRBD1
CASSARTGDGYTF
TGTGCCAGCAGCGCAAGGACAGGGGATGGCTACACCTTC
>TRBJ1-4|.|TRBV28|.
CASSFRQEREKLFF
TGTGCCAGCAGTTTCCGGCAAGAACGTGAAAAACTGTTTTTT
>TRBJ2-3|.|TRBV5-4|.
CASSGMGSGGTQYF
TGTGCCAGCAGCGGAATGGGGTCCGGGGGTACGCAGTATTTT
>TRBJ1-4|.|TRBV29-1|.
CSVGASGAGEKLFF
TGCAGCGTCGGGGCTTCAGGGGCGGGTGAAAAACTGTTTTTT
>TRBJ1-1|.|TRBV11-2|.
CASSPLYGKGTEAFF
TGTGCCAGCAGCCCCTTGTATGGGAAGGGCACTGAAGCTTTCTTT
>TRBJ1-2|.|TRBV27|TRBD1
CASSSGQFYGYTF
TGTGCCAGCAGTTCGGGACAGTTTTATGGCTACACCTTC
>TRBJ2-1|.|TRBV19|.
CASSIPLEDNEQFF
TGTGCCAGTAGTATTCCCCTGGAAGACAATGAGCAGTTCTTC
>TRBJ2-3|.|TRBV6-5|.
CASSYFQGSTDTQYF
TGTGCCAGCAGTTACTTCCAGGGTAGCACAGATACGCAGTATTTT
>TRBJ2-2|.|TRBV7-3|TRBD2
CASRSAGALNTGELFF
TGTGCCAGCAGATCAGCGGGGGCATTGAACACCGGGGAGCTGTTTTTT
>TRBJ2-1|.|TRBV29-1|TRBD1
CSVENPTGGWNEQFF
TGCAGCGTTGAAAATCCGACAGGGGGCTGGAATGAGCAGTTCTTC
>TRBJ1-6|.|TRBV27|.
CASRSGTGTNSPLHF
TGTGCCAGCAGGTCCGGGACGGGAACTAATTCACCCCTCCACTTT